This TCR beta chain is drawn from a study of T cell responses to AZD1222 COVID-19 vaccine. Study-level information: Second-dose timings of about 4 or about 12 weeks were pooled.

Study-wide results and caveats: Targeting of unmutated variant regions was reportedly seen in nearly half of spike-specific TCRs. The study found Spike-specific TCR breadth and depth rose after two AZD1222 doses.

About this clone itself: Its target is not known.

Some clones are missing from TCRdb's copy, which holds only in-frame ones; the method was immunoSEQ multiplex PCR. Of over 95,000 clones detected, around nine tenths appear once; the ten largest clones hold roughly an eighth. Germline CDR1 and CDR2: ENHRY and SYGVKD. The CDR3 spans 12 residues. The V end was cut by 8 bases, the J end by 7 bases, with 14 bases between. The chain uses TRBV10-3 and TRBJ1-1; D might be TRBD1 (5 bases). Here the sequenced sample was peripheral blood, taken on day 0 of AZD1222 vaccination. This clonotype was sampled from an adult in good health. The CDR3, as DNA: TGTGCCATCCATAATGGGGGTCTTGAAGCTTTCTTT. Translating gives CAIHNGGLEAFF.